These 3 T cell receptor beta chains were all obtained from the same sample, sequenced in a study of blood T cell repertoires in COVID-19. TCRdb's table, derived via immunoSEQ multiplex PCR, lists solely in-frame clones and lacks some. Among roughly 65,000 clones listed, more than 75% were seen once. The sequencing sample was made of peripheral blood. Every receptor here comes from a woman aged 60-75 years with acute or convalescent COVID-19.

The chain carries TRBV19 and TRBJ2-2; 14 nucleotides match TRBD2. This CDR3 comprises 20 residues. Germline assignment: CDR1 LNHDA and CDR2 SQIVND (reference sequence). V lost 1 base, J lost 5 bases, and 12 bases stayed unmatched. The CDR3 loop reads CASSIARSGTSGGRTGELFF. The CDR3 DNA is TGTGCCAGTAGTATAGCTCGATCCGGGACTAGCGGGGGAAGAACCGGGGAGCTGTTTTTT.

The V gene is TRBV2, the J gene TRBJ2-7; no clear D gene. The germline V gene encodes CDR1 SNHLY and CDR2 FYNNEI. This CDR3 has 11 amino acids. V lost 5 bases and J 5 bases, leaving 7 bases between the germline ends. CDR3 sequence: CASSNFNEQYF. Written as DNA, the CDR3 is TGTGCCAGCAGTAACTTTAACGAGCAGTACTTC.

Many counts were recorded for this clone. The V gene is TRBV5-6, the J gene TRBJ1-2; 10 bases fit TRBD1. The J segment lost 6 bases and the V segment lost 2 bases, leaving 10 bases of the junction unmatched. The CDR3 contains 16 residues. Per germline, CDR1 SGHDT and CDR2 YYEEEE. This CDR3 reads CASSFFGTGDEHGYTF. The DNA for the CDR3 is TGTGCCAGCAGCTTTTTTGGGACAGGGGACGAGCATGGCTACACCTTC.